Listed here is a single TCR beta chain. Its antigen is as yet unknown. The investigators split CD4+ cells into a CD45RA+ naive subset and a CD45RA-negative memory subset. This entry is derived from a study of shared clonotypes between healthy human individuals. Points from the study as a whole: Naive CD4 clonotypes were shared across several donors at around 5.4%. Non-shared clonotypes were found to have lower generation probabilities than the clonotypes that were shared by all four of the sorted-subset donors.

Germline values: CDR1 MNHEY, CDR2 SMNVEV (reference sequence). The length of the CDR3 is 15 residues. V shed 2 bases and J shed 2 bases, with 7 bases lying between them. An assay was performed, and its level was deep. Only in-frame clones appear in the TCRdb table, and some are missing; sequencing was by immunoSEQ multiplex PCR. The sample shows about 600,000 clones, about 97% of them seen only once. The chain has TRBV27 and TRBJ2-6; D gene unclear. The sample was naive CD4+ T cells sorted from blood. The subset here: CD45RA+ positively selected. The sequence was obtained from a woman between 25 and 40 years old in good health. In nucleotides, the CDR3 is TGTGCCAGCAGTTTAACAGTCACTGGGGCCAACGTCCTGACTTTC. It specifies CASSLTVTGANVLTF.